The 26 T cell receptor beta chains below were found in one sample sequenced in a study of shared clonotypes between healthy human individuals. The data were produced by immunoSEQ multiplex PCR, yet TCRdb's version contains in-frame clones alone and is incomplete. The sample consists of 850,000 to 1,100,000 clones, 60% to 80% of them appearing once. Sequencing input: memory CD4+ T cells from PBMCs. Subset indicated: CD45RA-negative fraction. The receptors originated from a man between 18 and 35 years old in good health. Some clones in this sample may be carry-over from other donors' samples.

The rearrangement links TRBV19 to TRBJ2-7; 10 bases are shared with TRBD1. V trimming: 3 bases; J trimming: 3 bases; junction bases outside the gene matches: 11. The CDR3 sequence is 17 residues long. CDR1 is LNHDA, CDR2 SQIVND, per germline (reference sequence). CDR3 coding DNA: TGTGCCAGTAGTATCAAGGCTCCGGGACAGGGGTTCTACGAGCAGTACTTC. Protein: CASSIKAPGQGFYEQYF.

This clone appeared once. The rearrangement joins TRBV9 to TRBJ1-2; D is perhaps TRBD1 (5 bases). Germline V lookup: CDR1 SGDLS, CDR2 YYNGEE. Trimming cost V 4 bases and J 4 bases, with 14 bases left between them. The CDR3 extends over 14 amino acids. The CDR3 coding sequence is TGTGCCAGCAGCCCCCCGACAGAGATCTATGGCTACACCTTC. Translated, it gives CASSPPTEIYGYTF.

The chain combines TRBV19 with TRBJ1-4, with D possibly TRBD1 on 6 matching bases. Trimming pared 7 bases from V and 8 bases from J, leaving 17 bases between. In germline, CDR1 is LNHDA, CDR2 SQIVND (reference sequence). CDR3 size: 14 residues. CDR3 in DNA: TGTGCCAGTAACCCGGGGGGCAATCGAGAAAAACTGTTTTTT. Encoded protein: CASNPGGNREKLFF. Looking up the rest from reference TRBV19 and TRBJ1-4 gives the full variable domain: DGGITQSPKYLFRKEGQNVTLSCEQNLNHDAMYWYRQDPGQGLRLIYYSQIVNDFQKGDIAEGYSVSREKKESFPLTVTSAQKNPTAFYLCASNPGGNREKLFFGSGTQLSVL.

Points on this clone: This may be a read error, as it is one base from a much larger clone. Distinct nucleotide sequences in the sample also encode this CDR3. The V call is TRBV7-8, the J call TRBJ1-1; TRBD1 is a possible D gene (5 bases). The germline CDR1 and CDR2 sequences are SGHVS and FQNEAQ. This CDR3 is built from 13 residues. The V end was cut by 3 bases, the J end by 3 bases, with 8 bases between. In DNA, the CDR3 is TGTGCCAGCAGCTTCCAGGGAGACACTGAAGCTTTCTTT. Protein product: CASSFQGDTEAFF. The full variable domain, completed using reference TRBV7-8 and TRBJ1-1, is GAGVSQSPRYKVAKRGQDVALRCDPISGHVSLFWYQQALGQGPEFLTYFQNEAQLDKSGLPSDRFFAERPEGSVSTLKIQRTQQEDSAVYLCASSFQGDTEAFFGQGTRLTVV.

This clone showed up just once. The chain has TRBV21-1 and TRBJ2-1. TRBV21-1 is noted as a pseudogene. The CDR3 contains 14 residues. The DNA of the CDR3 is TGTGCCAGCCCCAAACGGGGCCCTTACAATGAGCAGTTCTTC. Its protein is CASPKRGPYNEQFF.

CDR3: CASSETATGELFF. DNA of the CDR3: TGTGCCAGCAGTGAGACGGCGACCGGGGAGCTGTTTTTT. This chain links TRBV2 with TRBJ2-2; D gene unclear. CDR1 and CDR2 (germline): SNHLY, FYNNEI. CDR3 length: 13 residues. Trimming cost V 3 bases and J 5 bases, with 7 bases left between them.

The V and J genes are TRBV6-1 and TRBJ1-2; TRBD1 might be the D (5 bases). CDR1 MNHNS and CDR2 SASEGT come from the germline V gene. V lost 2 bases to trimming and J lost 5 bases, with 15 bases between them. The CDR3 spans 15 residues. CDR3 coding DNA: TGTGCCAGCAGTGAAAGGAGGACAACCCAATATGGCTACACCTTC. Translation: CASSERRTTQYGYTF.

This chain links TRBV5-4 with TRBJ1-3; 7 bases are shared with TRBD1. In germline, CDR1 is SGHNT, CDR2 YYREEE (reference sequence). V gave up 4 bases and J gave up 1 base; unmatched junction bases: 11. The CDR3 has 17 residues. The CDR3 reads CASSQGQLVGSGNTIYF. CDR3 coding DNA: TGTGCCAGCAGCCAGGGACAGTTAGTTGGATCTGGAAACACCATATATTTT.

This CDR3 is CASAGTPGDYGYTF. The CDR3 region has the DNA TGTGCCAGCGCGGGGACCCCCGGCGACTATGGCTACACCTTC. This chain connects TRBV9 to TRBJ1-2, with a weak D call TRBD1 (5 bases). The CDR3 is made up of 14 amino acids. CDR1 and CDR2 from the germline V gene are SGDLS and YYNGEE. Trimming left V 7 bases short and J 3 bases short, with 16 bases between.

The V gene is TRBV5-5, the J gene TRBJ1-4; TRBD1 is a possible D gene (6 bases). The CDR3 runs to 18 residues. Looked up from germline, CDR1 is SGHKS and CDR2 is YYEKEE (reference sequence). The ends were cut back, 4 bases at V and 0 bases at J, with 19 bases in the middle. CDR3 in amino acids: CASSLGQPGGATNEKLFF. The DNA of the CDR3 is TGTGCCAGCAGCCTTGGACAGCCTGGAGGTGCAACTAATGAAAAACTGTTTTTT.

The chain carries TRBV5-6 and TRBJ1-2, with 9 bases fitting TRBD1. Germline V CDR1 and CDR2: SGHDT, YYEEEE. V shed 4 bases, J shed 4 bases, and the junction held 11 bases outside the gene matches. The CDR3 extends over 16 amino acids. Here the CDR3 DNA reads TGTGCCAGCAGCCCGGACAGGGGAGACCGTACCTATGGCTACACCTTC. This sequence encodes CASSPDRGDRTYGYTF.

There are a few counts of this clone. The J gene is TRBJ1-1, the V gene TRBV5-1; 7 bases match TRBD1. CDR3 length equals 16 residues. The junction had 17 bases not matched to a gene; V was cut back by 4 bases and J by 8 bases. Germline CDR1 and CDR2: SGHRS and YFSETQ. The CDR3 reads CASSPQPSTGPKEAFF. The DNA of the CDR3 is TGCGCCAGCAGCCCCCAGCCCTCGACAGGGCCGAAAGAAGCTTTCTTT.

V usage is TRBV5-1 and J usage is TRBJ2-2, with D maybe TRBD1 (6 bases). CDR3 length: 18 amino acids. Germline assignment: CDR1 SGHRS and CDR2 YFSETQ. V dropped 3 bases and J dropped 0 bases, with 18 bases sitting between them. The CDR3 DNA is TGCGCCAGCAGCTCTACCGGGACATATTCTACGAACACCGGGGAGCTGTTTTTT. Protein product: CASSSTGTYSTNTGELFF.

The V call is TRBV11-1, the J call TRBJ1-2, with TRBD1 matching over 8 bases. CDR3 size: 14 residues. CDR1 is SGHAT and CDR2 is FQDESV in the germline V gene (reference sequence). The J segment lost 7 bases and the V segment lost 5 bases, leaving 9 bases of the junction unmatched. CDR3 protein: CASSTVTGDRGYTF. Here the CDR3 DNA reads TGTGCCAGCAGCACAGTGACAGGGGATCGTGGCTACACCTTC.

The table lists this clone with a few counts. The chain has TRBV7-9 and TRBJ2-1; possibly TRBD1 for D (6 bases). Trimming cost V 0 bases and J 15 bases, with 15 bases left between them. The CDR3 loop spans 13 amino acids. CDR1 SEHNR and CDR2 FQNEAQ come from the germline V gene (reference sequence). CDR3 in DNA: TGTGCCAGCAGCTTAGCTCGGGACACTAAGACGTTCTTC. Its protein is CASSLARDTKTFF.

The rearrangement uses TRBV15 and TRBJ2-7; D is perhaps TRBD2 (6 bases). The CDR3 runs 11 residues. Per germline, CDR1 LNHNV and CDR2 YYDKDF (reference sequence). The DNA for the CDR3 is TGTGCGACCGGGGGAACCTACGAGCAGTACTTC. This encodes CATGGTYEQYF.

The V gene is TRBV9, the J gene TRBJ2-1; 7 bases align to TRBD2. Per germline, CDR1 SGDLS and CDR2 YYNGEE. The CDR3 extends over 17 amino acids. The V and J ends lost 0 bases and 0 bases, in that order; junction bases with no gene match: 6. The CDR3 sequence is CASSVAGGGPSYNEQFF. The CDR3 region has the DNA TGTGCCAGCAGCGTAGCCGGCGGGGGACCCTCCTACAATGAGCAGTTCTTC.

The CDR3 DNA follows: TGTGCCTGGAGGTCCCCCGGACAGTACCAAGAGACCCAGTACTTC. The encoded protein is CAWRSPGQYQETQYF. The chain recombines TRBV30 with TRBJ2-5, with TRBD1 as a possible D gene (6 bases). V was shortened by 3 bases and J by 0 bases, with 14 bases between the two germline ends. The V gene's germline CDR1 is GTSNPN and CDR2 SVGIG (reference sequence). CDR3 length equals 15 residues.

This clone was counted a single time. The genes are TRBV2 and TRBJ1-5; TRBD1 might be the D (5 bases). The CDR3 runs to 13 residues. CDR1 is SNHLY and CDR2 is FYNNEI in the germline V gene. Trimming shortened V by 11 bases and J by 3 bases, and 14 bases separated the two germline ends. The CDR3 loop is CAGRGSPNQPQHF. The DNA for the CDR3 is TGTGCCGGTAGGGGCAGTCCCAATCAGCCCCAGCATTTT.

The V and J genes are TRBV5-1 and TRBJ2-7; D assignment may be TRBD1 or TRBD2 (5 bases each). Trimming stripped 4 bases from V and 4 bases from J, with 12 bases between. The CDR3 totals 13 residues. Germline lookup yields CDR1 SGHRS and CDR2 YFSETQ. CDR3 DNA: TGCGCCAGCAGCCCGGGACCGGATTACGAGCAGTACTTC. It is translated as CASSPGPDYEQYF.

The sample holds many counts of this clone. The chain recombines TRBV28 with TRBJ1-2, with D uncertain. Trimming took 4 bases from V and 8 from J, leaving 11 bases between them. This CDR3 contains 12 residues. Germline CDR1 and CDR2: MDHEN and SYDVKM. CDR3 nucleotide sequence: TGTGCCAGCAGTTGGGCCTCTAGGGGCTACACCTTC. It yields the protein CASSWASRGYTF.

The genes are TRBV19 and TRBJ2-3; TRBD1 agrees at 7 bases. This CDR3 is 15 amino acids long. The V gene end was trimmed by 3 bases and the J gene end by 3 bases; junction bases not matched to a gene: 6. Germline V CDR1 and CDR2: LNHDA, SQIVND (reference sequence). The CDR3 DNA reads as TGTGCCAGTAGTATGGACAGGAGAGGGACAGATACGCAGTATTTT. It translates to CASSMDRRGTDTQYF.

The chain joins TRBV5-1 to TRBJ2-7; 7 positions agree with TRBD2. Germline loops: CDR1 SGHRS, CDR2 YFSETQ. The length of the CDR3 is 15 residues. Trimming took 0 bases from V and 1 from J; bases not matched to a gene: 4. This CDR3 reads CASSLDPGGSYEQYF. The CDR3 DNA sequence: TGCGCCAGCAGCTTGGACCCGGGGGGTTCCTACGAGCAGTACTTC.

The sample holds one count of this clone. Different DNA sequences within this sample yield the same CDR3. The chain couples TRBV7-2 to TRBJ2-5; no clear D gene. The V gene's germline CDR1 is SGHTA and CDR2 FQGNSA. There are 12 residues in the CDR3. Between the trimmed V and J ends, which lost 0 bases and 5 bases, there was a span of 4 bases. The CDR3 region is CASSLAPETQYF. The CDR3 nucleotides are TGTGCCAGCAGCTTAGCGCCCGAGACCCAGTACTTC.

At least ten counts were recorded for this clone. The chain carries TRBV9 and TRBJ1-1; the match to TRBD1 covers 7 bases. The CDR3 is made up of 15 amino acids. The germline V gene encodes CDR1 SGDLS and CDR2 YYNGEE. V shed 3 bases and J 1 base; nucleotides not matched to a gene: 6. The CDR3: CASSAPQGRNTEAFF. The CDR3 coding sequence is TGTGCCAGCAGCGCCCCACAGGGGAGGAACACTGAAGCTTTCTTT.

This chain links TRBV7-9 with TRBJ1-1; no definite D call. Trimming took 4 bases from V and 2 from J, leaving 11 bases between them. CDR1 and CDR2 (germline): SEHNR, FQNEAQ (reference sequence). CDR3 length: 14 amino acids. The CDR3 loop reads CASSSSSGNTEAFF. CDR3 DNA: TGTGCCAGCAGCTCTTCATCCGGAAACACTGAAGCTTTCTTT. The entire variable domain, with the rest obtained from reference TRBV7-9 and TRBJ1-1, is as follows: DTGVSQNPRHKITKRGQNVTFRCDPISEHNRLYWYRQTLGQGPEFLTYFQNEAQLEKSRLLSDRFSAERPKGSFSTLEIQRTEQGDSAMYLCASSSSSGNTEAFFGQGTRLTVV.